The 24 T cell receptor beta chains in this list originate from one sample, sequenced in a study of T-cell memory formation after mild COVID-19. TCRdb re-called the 5' RACE reads with MiXCR, one entry per CDR3 protein. This table has just over 350,000 distinct CDR3 sequences, around 15% appearing once. Sequencing was done on a sample of PBMCs or a T cell subset sorted from them (not recorded which). The receptors shown here come from a man younger than 30 who had mild COVID-19 (a few samples of this study predate the infection). Cell type and time point are not known.

The chain recombines TRBV7-2 with TRBJ2-4; D may be TRBD1 (5 bases). There are 13 residues in the CDR3. The V end was cut by 1 base, the J end by 8 bases, with 9 bases between. In germline, CDR1 is SGHTA, CDR2 FQGNSA. CDR3 coding DNA: TGTGCCAGCAGCTTAGGTGCCAGGGACATTCAGTACTTC. Translation: CASSLGARDIQYF.

The rearrangement joins TRBV6-5 to TRBJ1-2, with D perhaps TRBD1 (6 bases). CDR1 and CDR2 (germline): MNHEY, SVGAGI. The ends were cut back, 7 bases at V and 5 bases at J, with 17 bases in the middle. The CDR3 loop spans 14 amino acids. The CDR3: CASTPRGQTYGYTF. CDR3 coding DNA: TGTGCCAGCACCCCCCGGGGACAAACGTATGGCTACACCTTC.

This clonotype was counted a few times. This sequence joins TRBV4-1 and TRBJ1-4; D unclear. This CDR3 contains 13 residues. CDR1 and CDR2 from the germline V gene are MGHRA and YSYEKL. The V end lost 2 bases, the J end lost 7 bases, and 8 bases lay between the germline ends. The CDR3 nucleotides are TGCGCCAGCAGCCAATGGCGGGCTGAAAAACTGTTTTTT. It encodes CASSQWRAEKLFF.

The V gene is TRBV6-1, the J gene TRBJ1-1; perhaps TRBD1 as D (6 bases). Looked up from germline, CDR1 is MNHNS and CDR2 is SASEGT. V lost 4 bases, J lost 4 bases, and 7 bases lay in between. CDR3 length equals 12 residues. CDR3 DNA: TGTGCCAGCAGTGTCAGGGGCACTGAAGCTTTCTTT. This translates into CASSVRGTEAFF.

This clonotype has more than one count but fewer than ten. The V gene is TRBV30, the J gene TRBJ2-2; no clear D gene. This CDR3 has 13 amino acids. V lost 0 bases and J lost 8, with 10 bases in between. Germline-derived CDR1 and CDR2 are GTSNPN and SVGIG (reference sequence). CDR3 residues: CAWSVSLPGELFF. Written as DNA, the CDR3 is TGTGCCTGGAGTGTTTCCCTACCAGGGGAGCTGTTTTTT.

This clonotype was recorded at least ten times. CDR3 sequence (DNA): TGTGCCAGCAGTTACCGGCAGACAGCCGGTGTCGAGCAGTACTTC. Protein sequence: CASSYRQTAGVEQYF. J is TRBJ2-7 and V is TRBV6-5; a possible D gene is TRBD1 (5 bases). Trimming left V 2 bases short and J 6 bases short, with 17 bases between. CDR1 is MNHEY and CDR2 is SVGAGI in the germline V gene. The CDR3 contains 15 residues.

This clonotype turned up a few times. The V and J genes are TRBV18 and TRBJ2-1; 15 bases match TRBD2. CDR3 size: 15 residues. The J segment lost 7 bases and the V segment lost 6 bases, leaving 4 bases of the junction unmatched. Germline-derived CDR1 and CDR2 are KGHSH and LQKENI. The CDR3 DNA follows: TGTGCCAGCTCGCGGGGGACTAGCGGGGGGAATGAGCAGTTCTTC. Amino acids: CASSRGTSGGNEQFF.

This clonotype was detected only a few times. V usage is TRBV4-2 and J usage is TRBJ1-6; no clear D. Trimming took 0 bases from V and 9 from J, leaving 3 bases between them. The CDR3 is 12 residues long. The germline gives CDR1 LGHNA, CDR2 YNFKEQ. In DNA form, the CDR3 reads TGTGCCAGCAGCCAAGACGGTTCACCCCTCCACTTT. This encodes CASSQDGSPLHF.

This clonotype was observed a handful of times. The gene calls are TRBV28 and TRBJ1-1; D is possibly TRBD1 (6 bases). V lost 5 bases and J 1 base, leaving 14 bases between the germline ends. The CDR3 loop spans 15 amino acids. Germline assignment: CDR1 MDHEN and CDR2 SYDVKM. This CDR3 reads CASSKQGGGNTEAFF. The CDR3, as DNA: TGTGCCAGCAGTAAACAGGGTGGGGGGAACACTGAAGCTTTCTTT.

The genes are TRBV5-1 and TRBJ2-3, with D uncertain. V lost 0 bases and J lost 2, with 13 bases in between. CDR1 and CDR2 (germline): SGHRS, YFSETQ. The CDR3 length is 16 residues. CDR3 coding DNA: TGCGCCAGCAGCTTGGGAGTGGGCGACGCCACAGATACGCAGTATTTT. Its translation: CASSLGVGDATDTQYF.

The V and J genes are TRBV20-1 and TRBJ1-6; TRBD1 agrees at 8 bases. J gave up 6 bases and V 6 bases, and 4 bases lay outside the gene matches. Germline V gene sequence: CDR1 DFQATT, CDR2 SNEGSKA (reference sequence). The CDR3 length is 13 residues. In DNA form, the CDR3 reads TGCAGTGCCCTGACAGGGGTTAATTCACCCCTCCACTTT. The encoded protein is CSALTGVNSPLHF.

CDR3 DNA: TGCAGTGCGACCCAGTCAAACTATGGCTACACCTTC. Its protein product is CSATQSNYGYTF. V is TRBV20-1 and J is TRBJ1-2; D is ambiguous. The CDR3 extends over 12 amino acids. V was trimmed by 6 bases and J by 2 bases, leaving 10 bases between them. The V gene's germline CDR1 is DFQATT and CDR2 SNEGSKA (reference sequence).

This chain joins TRBV19 and TRBJ2-1, with D possibly being TRBD2 (5 bases). Germline assignment: CDR1 LNHDA and CDR2 SQIVND (reference sequence). Trimming shortened V by 8 bases and J by 3 bases, and 11 bases separated the two germline ends. The CDR3 loop spans 13 amino acids. The CDR3 loop is CASAPGNYNEQFF. The CDR3 DNA reads as TGTGCCAGTGCCCCGGGAAACTACAATGAGCAGTTCTTC.

The sample holds a few counts of this clonotype. This sequence joins TRBV5-1 and TRBJ2-3; D could derive from TRBD1 or TRBD2 (7 bases each). V was shortened by 3 bases and J by 4 bases, with 15 bases between the two germline ends. The germline CDR1 and CDR2 sequences are SGHRS and YFSETQ. The CDR3 is 15 residues long. In DNA, the CDR3 is TGCGCCAGCAGCTCGGGGGGACAGCTCGCAGATACGCAGTATTTT. The encoded protein is CASSSGGQLADTQYF.

This clonotype was seen a few times. V and J are TRBV20-1 and TRBJ1-2; D is uncertain. Germline loops: CDR1 DFQATT, CDR2 SNEGSKA (reference sequence). Between the trimmed V and J ends, which lost 6 bases and 1 base, there was a span of 18 bases. The CDR3 length is 15 residues. CDR3 region: CSATPPNAINYGYTF. The CDR3 DNA is TGCAGTGCAACCCCCCCCAATGCCATTAACTATGGCTACACCTTC.

V usage is TRBV20-1 and J usage is TRBJ2-5, with TRBD1 matching over 7 bases. CDR1 DFQATT and CDR2 SNEGSKA come from the germline V gene (reference sequence). With V trimmed by 3 bases and J by 0 bases, 4 bases remained unmatched. The CDR3 has 14 residues. In nucleotides, the CDR3 is TGCAGTGCTAGGCCCGGGACAGACCAAGAGACCCAGTACTTC. Its protein product is CSARPGTDQETQYF.

This clonotype was seen ten or more times. This sequence joins TRBV5-5 and TRBJ2-7; D may be TRBD1 (7 bases). The CDR3 has 16 amino acids. Germline V gives CDR1 SGHKS, CDR2 YYEKEE (reference sequence). The V end lost 2 bases, the J end lost 1 base, and 16 bases lay between the germline ends. This CDR3 reads CASSFPLAGGSYEQYV. The CDR3 DNA follows: TGTGCCAGCAGCTTCCCCCTGGCAGGGGGGTCCTACGAGCAGTACGTC.

This clonotype was seen a few times. The V gene is TRBV4-2, the J gene TRBJ2-5; 10 bases are a match to TRBD2. Germline loops: CDR1 LGHNA, CDR2 YNFKEQ. Trimming cost V 1 base and J 0 bases; bases outside gene matches: 5. CDR3 length: 17 residues. For the CDR3, the DNA is TGTGCCAGCAGCCAAGGCCTAGCGGGGGTCCACCAAGAGACCCAGTACTTC. Translating gives CASSQGLAGVHQETQYF.

The chain is built from TRBV6-1 and TRBJ2-3; D is unresolved. V lost 6 bases and J 7 bases, leaving 8 bases between the germline ends. Germline V gene sequence: CDR1 MNHNS, CDR2 SASEGT. The CDR3 covers 11 residues. The CDR3 protein is CASRMVHTQYF. Here the CDR3 DNA reads TGTGCCAGCAGGATGGTCCATACGCAGTATTTT.

The chain carries TRBV7-2 and TRBJ2-6; D uncertain. The CDR3 spans 14 residues. CDR1 is SGHTA and CDR2 is FQGNSA in the germline V gene. V dropped 4 bases and J dropped 0 bases, with 4 bases sitting between them. Here the CDR3 reads CASSYNSGANVLTF. CDR3 in DNA: TGTGCCAGCAGCTACAACTCTGGGGCCAACGTCCTGACTTTC.

This clonotype has just a few counts. The CDR3 region is CASSEEGGTKNGYTF. CDR3 nucleotides: TGTGCCAGCAGTGAAGAGGGGGGGACTAAGAATGGCTACACCTTC. V usage is TRBV27 and J usage is TRBJ1-2; the D gene is possibly TRBD1 (6 bases). Germline lookup yields CDR1 MNHEY and CDR2 SMNVEV (reference sequence). The CDR3 extends over 15 amino acids. Between the trimmed V and J ends, which lost 5 bases and 6 bases, there was a span of 19 bases.

The chain carries TRBV30 and TRBJ1-1; D possibly corresponds to TRBD1 (6 bases). The CDR3 has 13 amino acids. V gave up 4 bases and J gave up 1 base, with 10 bases separating them. The germline V gene has CDR1 GTSNPN and CDR2 SVGIG (reference sequence). The chain's CDR3 is CAWTPTGNTEAFF. The CDR3 DNA reads as TGTGCCTGGACTCCGACAGGGAACACTGAAGCTTTCTTT.

The chain couples TRBV18 to TRBJ2-2, with D unresolved. The V end lost 5 bases, the J end lost 9 bases, and 16 bases lay between the germline ends. CDR1 and CDR2 (germline): KGHSH, LQKENI. CDR3 length equals 14 residues. The CDR3 loop is CASSTSTGVWELFF. In nucleotides, the CDR3 is TGTGCCAGCTCAACAAGTACCGGAGTTTGGGAGCTGTTTTTT.

The chain employs TRBV4-3 and TRBJ2-3; 8 bases line up with TRBD2. CDR1 is LGHNA, CDR2 YSLEER, per germline. V lost 3 bases, J lost 1 base, and 3 bases stayed unmatched. The CDR3 extends over 15 amino acids. In DNA form, the CDR3 reads TGCGCCAGCAGCCAGAGAGCGGGGGGCACAGATACGCAGTATTTT. It codes for CASSQRAGGTDTQYF.